This TCR beta chain was identified in a study of cytomegalovirus exposure and HLA in healthy donors. In regard to this clone: Its antigen is as yet unknown. This CDR3 is also generated by other DNA sequences in the sample.

This PCR relied on a set of 60 Vbeta primers and 13 Jbeta primers. Generated by immunoSEQ multiplex PCR, the TCRdb table keeps only in-frame clones and is missing some. This sample has under 200,000 clones, with 80% to 90% found just once. Study findings and constraints: Later analysis suggested links between common viral pathogens and several top significant clusters. Later analysis demonstrated an association between a missense DCLRE1C variant and TCR beta V- and J-gene trimming.

There are 12 residues in the CDR3. Trimming took off 0 bases at V and 4 bases at J, with 3 bases between the two ends. Germline CDR1 SGHTA, CDR2 FQGNSA. The sequence derives from a man aged 30 to 39 in good health and CMV-seropositive. The chain employs TRBV7-2 and TRBJ2-5; D is unclear. Sequencing was carried out using PBMCs. The CDR3 region has the DNA TGTGCCAGCAGCTTAGCCGGAGAGACCCAGTACTTC. It yields the protein CASSLAGETQYF.